This T cell receptor (beta chain) is drawn from a study of cytomegalovirus exposure and HLA in healthy donors. Study in general: In a previous analysis, 110 million or so unique TCR beta sequences were found from about 179 million T cells.

The CDR3 contains 15 residues. Trimming left V 4 bases short and J 5 bases short, with 18 bases between. From germline, CDR1 is MGHRA and CDR2 YSYEKL. The PCR used 60 Vbeta and 13 Jbeta primers. The data were produced by immunoSEQ multiplex PCR, yet TCRdb's version contains in-frame clones alone and is incomplete. Among about 270,000 clones listed, 86% were seen once. The TCR sequence derives from a man aged 40-50 years in good health and CMV-seropositive. Sequenced sample: PBMCs. The chain joins TRBV4-1 to TRBJ2-7, with D possibly TRBD1 on 6 matching bases. CDR3 sequence: CASSLRQVEANEQYF. The DNA for the CDR3 is TGCGCCAGCAGCCTGAGACAGGTAGAGGCCAACGAGCAGTACTTC.